Each of the 28 T cell receptor beta chains below was sequenced from the same sample in a study of human T cells and chemical hapten exposure. TCRdb ran MiXCR on the RACE reads and lists one entry per CDR3 protein. The table lists around 110,000 distinct CDR3 sequences, 12% of them singletons, with about 1.6% in the top ten. As for time point: pre-sensitization, week 0. Treatment described: therapeutic diphenylcyclopropenone sensitization with weekly scalp DPC. Specimen: whole blood, collected in connection with sensitization to the hapten diphenylcyclopropenone (DPC). The receptors stem from a woman between 45 and 65 years old with alopecia areata. Some clones in this sample may be carry-over from other donors' samples.

This clonotype was observed a few times. This chain links TRBV28 with TRBJ2-7, with D possibly matching TRBD2 (5 bases). V gave up 1 base and J gave up 3 bases, with 13 bases separating them. CDR1 is MDHEN and CDR2 is SYDVKM in the germline V gene. The CDR3 totals 15 residues. The CDR3 DNA is TGTGCCAGCAGTTTATACCGGGGTTCGAGCTACGAGCAGTACTTC. Protein sequence: CASSLYRGSSYEQYF.

This clonotype occurred many times. This chain uses TRBV29-1 with TRBJ2-1; D is perhaps TRBD2 (5 bases). There are 13 residues in the CDR3. The V and J ends lost 5 bases and 1 base respectively, with 9 bases between them. The germline V gene encodes CDR1 SQVTM and CDR2 ANQGSEA. This CDR3 reads CSVSSGSYNEQFF. The DNA for the CDR3 is TGCAGCGTTTCGTCGGGGTCCTACAATGAGCAGTTCTTC.

V usage is TRBV6-1 and J usage is TRBJ1-3; D not resolved. CDR1 is MNHNS, CDR2 SASEGT, per germline. Between the trimmed V and J ends, which lost 4 bases and 9 bases, there was a span of 7 bases. The CDR3 contains 11 residues. CDR3 sequence (DNA): TGTGCCAGCAGTGTGTCGGGCACCATATATTTT. This gives the protein CASSVSGTIYF.

This clonotype has a handful of counts. The chain is built from TRBV6-1 and TRBJ1-4; no firm D call. Germline V lookup: CDR1 MNHNS, CDR2 SASEGT. Trimming removed 2 bases at V and 8 bases at J, with 15 bases between. The length of the CDR3 is 15 residues. CDR3: CASSELGSPGEKLFF. The CDR3, as DNA: TGTGCCAGCAGTGAATTGGGATCCCCTGGAGAAAAACTGTTTTTT.

This clonotype was observed many times. V is TRBV19 and J is TRBJ2-2; D is possibly TRBD2 (6 bases). The CDR3 consists of 15 residues. V was trimmed by 5 bases and J by 3 bases, leaving 13 bases between them. CDR1 and CDR2 (germline): LNHDA, SQIVND (reference sequence). CDR3 bases: TGTGCCAGTAGTTGGAGGGGCATGGACACCGGGGAGCTGTTTTTT. Translating it yields CASSWRGMDTGELFF.

This clonotype has just a few counts. The chain combines TRBV6-6 with TRBJ2-5, with D hard to call. The CDR3 length is 14 residues. V was cut by 2 bases and J by 3 bases, with 10 bases left in between. In germline, CDR1 is MNHNY, CDR2 SVGAGI (reference sequence). CDR3 sequence: CASSYGTAEETQYF. DNA of the CDR3: TGTGCCAGCAGTTACGGAACGGCAGAAGAGACCCAGTACTTC.

This clonotype was observed a handful of times. This chain links TRBV28 with TRBJ2-3; 9 bases match TRBD2. Trimming at V came to 4 bases and at J to 14 bases, leaving 13 bases not matched to a gene. CDR1 and CDR2 from the germline V gene are MDHEN and SYDVKM. The CDR3 covers 14 residues. The CDR3 nucleotides are TGTGCCAGCAGTTCGCTAGCGGGGCTGGGGCCAGGGTATTTT. As protein: CASSSLAGLGPGYF.

This clonotype was picked up many times. The V gene is TRBV12-3 or TRBV12-4, the J gene TRBJ1-5, with D unresolved. Trimming left V 5 bases short and J 1 base short, with 21 bases between. This CDR3 comprises 18 residues. For the CDR3, the DNA is TGTGCCAGCAGTCGGGAGGCAAACATCGACCACAGCAATCAGCCCCAGCATTTT. Translation: CASSREANIDHSNQPQHF.

The sample holds a few counts of this clonotype. This chain connects TRBV6-1 to TRBJ1-5, with 9 bases identical to TRBD1. Per the germline V gene, CDR1 is MNHNS and CDR2 is SASEGT. The CDR3 length is 19 residues. The trim removed 2 bases at V and 4 bases at J, leaving 15 bases unmatched. The chain's CDR3 is CASSEFMGQGTSTNQPQHF. The CDR3 DNA sequence: TGTGCCAGCAGTGAATTCATGGGACAGGGAACCAGCACTAATCAGCCCCAGCATTTT.

A few counts support this clonotype. The chain joins TRBV28 to TRBJ1-6, with D unresolved. The CDR3 covers 17 residues. V was cut by 2 bases and J by 9 bases, with 20 bases left in between. Germline CDR1 and CDR2: MDHEN and SYDVKM. This CDR3 reads CASSLIRTKGMRSPLHF. In nucleotides, the CDR3 is TGTGCCAGCAGTTTAATTCGCACGAAAGGGATGCGTTCACCCCTCCACTTT. Full variable domain (remainder filled in from reference TRBV28 and TRBJ1-6): DVKVTQSSRYLVKRTGEKVFLECVQDMDHENMFWYRQDPGLGLRLIYFSYDVKMKEKGDIPEGYSVSREKKERFSLILESASTNQTSMYLCASSLIRTKGMRSPLHFGNGTRLTVT.

This clonotype was counted only a few times. The chain carries TRBV18 and TRBJ2-3; 8 positions match TRBD1. V shed 5 bases, J shed 6 bases, and the junction held 10 bases outside the gene matches. The germline V gene encodes CDR1 KGHSH and CDR2 LQKENI. The length of the CDR3 is 15 residues. The CDR3 nucleotides read TGTGCCAGCTCAGCACGCCAGGGGGCGGAGGATACGCAGTATTTT. It yields the protein CASSARQGAEDTQYF.

This clonotype was recorded many times. The chain recombines TRBV18 with TRBJ2-1; 14 positions match TRBD2. This CDR3 contains 19 residues. Germline lookup yields CDR1 KGHSH and CDR2 LQKENI. V dropped 6 bases and J dropped 4; count of bases not matched to a gene: 14. In nucleotides, the CDR3 is TGTGCCAGCTCGTCACCTTCACCTAGGACTAGCGGGAGGTACAATGAGCAGTTCTTC. Its protein product is CASSSPSPRTSGRYNEQFF. The whole variable domain, remainder taken from reference TRBV18 and TRBJ2-1, is NAGVMQNPRHLVRRRGQEARLRCSPMKGHSHVYWYRQLPEEGLKFMVYLQKENIIDESGMPKERFSAEFPKEGPSILRIQQVVRGDSAAYFCASSSPSPRTSGRYNEQFFGPGTRLTVL.

The J gene is TRBJ1-6, the V gene TRBV4-3, with D uncertain. Per germline, CDR1 LGHNA and CDR2 YSLEER. The CDR3 spans 13 residues. Trimming left V 0 bases short and J 10 bases short, with 7 bases between. CDR3 sequence reads: CASSQESRSPLHF. In nucleotides, the CDR3 is TGCGCCAGCAGCCAAGAGTCAAGATCACCCCTCCACTTT.

The CDR3 DNA sequence: TGTGCCAGCAGCTTCCAGGAGTACACTGAAGCTTTCTTT. Amino acid sequence: CASSFQEYTEAFF. The chain recombines TRBV7-9 with TRBJ1-1; D not resolved. Germline loops: CDR1 SEHNR, CDR2 FQNEAQ (reference sequence). V lost 3 bases and J lost 3, with 8 bases in between. The CDR3 extends over 13 amino acids. Combining the CDR3 with reference TRBV7-9 and TRBJ1-1 gives the whole variable domain DTGVSQNPRHKITKRGQNVTFRCDPISEHNRLYWYRQTLGQGPEFLTYFQNEAQLEKSRLLSDRFSAERPKGSFSTLEIQRTEQGDSAMYLCASSFQEYTEAFFGQGTRLTVV.

This rearrangement joins TRBV28 to TRBJ2-4, with 9 bases that match TRBD1. Germline assignment: CDR1 MDHEN and CDR2 SYDVKM. The CDR3 spans 16 residues. The junction had 21 bases not matched to a gene; V was cut back by 6 bases and J by 15 bases. CDR3 region: CASSRTPGQGPQWVYF. For the CDR3, the DNA is TGTGCCAGCAGCCGCACCCCAGGACAGGGGCCGCAGTGGGTGTACTTC.

This clonotype showed up many times. The chain links TRBV11-2 to TRBJ2-1; D is unresolved. The V end was cut by 7 bases, the J end by 7 bases, with 17 bases between. There are 14 residues in the CDR3. Germline V CDR1 and CDR2: SGHAT, FQNNGV. The CDR3 DNA sequence: TGTGCCAGCATGGCTCTGGACCTACTGAATGAGCAGTTCTTC. This gives the protein CASMALDLLNEQFF.

This clonotype has a count of ten or more. This chain links TRBV7-9 with TRBJ1-1, with D unclear. V shed 3 bases and J shed 2 bases, with 10 bases lying between them. Germline loops: CDR1 SEHNR, CDR2 FQNEAQ (reference sequence). This CDR3 region has 14 residues. The CDR3 protein is CASSLNSYNTEAFF. In DNA, the CDR3 is TGTGCCAGCAGCTTGAACTCCTACAACACTGAAGCTTTCTTT.

A few counts support this clonotype. This sequence joins TRBV29-1 and TRBJ2-4, with D perhaps matching TRBD2 (6 bases). Germline assignment: CDR1 SQVTM and CDR2 ANQGSEA. The CDR3 loop spans 17 amino acids. With 0 bases removed from V and 2 bases from J, the gap between germline ends came to 17 bases. CDR3 protein: CSVEDPRGFNSKNIQYF. For the CDR3, the DNA is TGCAGCGTTGAAGATCCCCGGGGGTTCAACTCCAAAAACATTCAGTACTTC.

This clonotype occurred many times. The chain employs TRBV21-1 and TRBJ1-6; the DNA was not used to check the table's D call, TRBD1. TRBV21-1 is flagged as a pseudogene. The CDR3 spans 16 residues. CDR3 sequence reads: CASLNPGGGVNSPLHF. CDR3 sequence (DNA): TGTGCCAGCCTTAACCCAGGTGGGGGGGTCAATTCACCCCTCCACTTT.

This clonotype was seen at least ten times. The chain is built from TRBV6-2 or TRBV6-3 and TRBJ2-1; perhaps TRBD1 as D (5 bases). The CDR3 is 14 amino acids. Germline assignment: CDR1 MNHEY and CDR2 SVGEGT. The V end lost 7 bases, the J end lost 8 bases, and 18 bases lay between the germline ends. This chain's CDR3 is CASTPQGFRHEQFF. The CDR3 nucleotides read TGTGCCAGCACCCCGCAGGGATTTCGACATGAGCAGTTCTTC.

This clonotype turned up a few times. This sequence joins TRBV12-3 or TRBV12-4 and TRBJ2-6; D is unresolved. The CDR3 extends over 16 amino acids. With 4 bases removed from V and 0 bases from J, the gap between germline ends came to 10 bases. The CDR3 DNA is TGTGCCAGCAGTTCCCGCATTTCCTCTGGGGCCAACGTCCTGACTTTC. This translates into CASSSRISSGANVLTF.

This clonotype was observed a handful of times. The V gene is TRBV4-2, the J gene TRBJ1-4; D is possibly TRBD1 (6 bases). The germline V and J ends were trimmed by 1 base and 0 bases, with 12 bases remaining between them. The CDR3 has 17 residues. The V gene's germline CDR1 is LGHNA and CDR2 YNFKEQ. CDR3 DNA: TGTGCCAGCAGCCAAGGGCAGGGGCGTTCAACTAATGAAAAACTGTTTTTT. Its translation: CASSQGQGRSTNEKLFF.

This clonotype showed up just a few times. This chain links TRBV6-6 with TRBJ1-5, with TRBD1 matching 7 bases. Germline V lookup: CDR1 MNHNY, CDR2 SVGAGI (reference sequence). The ends lost 2 bases at V and 5 bases at J; junction bases unmatched: 6. This CDR3 contains 15 residues. The CDR3 DNA reads as TGTGCCAGCAGTTACACAGAACAGGGGTATCAGCCCCAGCATTTT. This codes for CASSYTEQGYQPQHF.

The CDR3 sequence: CASSIVTGGYNEQFF. The CDR3, as DNA: TGTGCCAGTAGTATAGTGACAGGGGGCTACAATGAGCAGTTCTTC. The chain carries TRBV19 and TRBJ2-1, with 9 bases that match TRBD1. Germline V lookup: CDR1 LNHDA, CDR2 SQIVND (reference sequence). The CDR3 totals 15 residues. V lost 1 base to trimming and J lost 3 bases; unmatched junction nucleotides: 1. Full variable domain (outside the CDR3, taken from reference TRBV19 and TRBJ2-1): DGGITQSPKYLFRKEGQNVTLSCEQNLNHDAMYWYRQDPGQGLRLIYYSQIVNDFQKGDIAEGYSVSREKKESFPLTVTSAQKNPTAFYLCASSIVTGGYNEQFFGPGTRLTVL.

About this clonotype: A much larger clonotype is one base distant, so this may be a read error. V usage is TRBV7-9 and J usage is TRBJ1-1; D not certain. The germline CDR1 and CDR2 sequences are SEHNR and FQNEAQ (reference sequence). Trimming removed 7 bases from V and 10 bases from J, with 13 bases in between. There are 11 residues in the CDR3. The CDR3 sequence: CASTIRFVAFF. The CDR3 DNA reads as TGTGCCAGCACCATTCGGTTCGTAGCTTTCTTT.

This clonotype came up many times. This chain connects TRBV29-1 to TRBJ2-7, with TRBD1 matching 7 bases. Germline lookup yields CDR1 SQVTM and CDR2 ANQGSEA. The CDR3 totals 12 residues. Trimming cost V 6 bases and J 5 bases; bases outside gene matches: 7. CDR3 protein: CSVLTGNHEQYF. Here the CDR3 DNA reads TGCAGCGTCCTGACAGGGAACCACGAGCAGTACTTC.

In this sample, this clonotype turned up a few times. This sequence joins TRBV29-1 and TRBJ2-7; D gene uncertain. V was cut by 7 bases and J by 3 bases, with 13 bases left in between. The CDR3 loop spans 12 amino acids. Germline CDR1 and CDR2: SQVTM and ANQGSEA. The chain's CDR3 is CSGLGSGYEQYF. DNA for the CDR3: TGCAGCGGACTTGGGTCGGGCTACGAGCAGTACTTC.

This clonotype was found a few times. The CDR3 reads CSVLLHTDTQYF. The DNA for the CDR3 is TGCAGCGTTCTACTCCACACAGATACGCAGTATTTT. The chain uses TRBV29-1 and TRBJ2-3; D is unresolved. V gave up 5 bases and J gave up 2 bases, with 8 bases separating them. The CDR3 runs to 12 residues. CDR1 and CDR2 (germline): SQVTM, ANQGSEA.